This TCR beta chain was identified in a study of cytomegalovirus exposure and HLA in healthy donors (dated by TCRdb to about 2017). A note on the overall study: According to an earlier analysis of several hundred of the donors, roughly 180 million T cells yielded some 120 million unique TCR beta sequences and 276 Gb of sequence data. An early release that covered about 600 HLA-typed donors contained about 290 gigabases of sequencing data and about 84 million unique TCR sequences. The genetic ancestry cluster associated with self-reported Caucasian donors included 65% to 90% of the roughly 400 genotyped donors. The study aimed to test whether cataloging public T cell receptors could reveal signatures of past pathogen exposure. The study used immunosequencing to profile the T cell repertoires of approximately 630 subjects and linked those repertoires to cytomegalovirus serostatus. In addition to the first cohort of roughly 700 subjects, a separate validation cohort of 100 to 150 different subjects was used. To predict cytomegalovirus infection status, the study combined high-throughput TCR immunosequencing, statistical association of individual TCRs with disease status, and machine learning. A later analysis re-analyzed previously published TCR beta repertoires from 550 to 700 donors and added high-resolution HLA genotyping to study TCR occurrence patterns. In the later analysis, no new phenotypic data were used to find candidate immune exposures; instead, reliance was placed on TCR beta sequences and their occurrence across donors. In an earlier analysis of roughly 600 of the donors, high-throughput TCR beta sequencing was used to judge whether each TCR beta V gene segment behaved as functional or pseudogenic. Donor age, sex, ethnicity and CMV serostatus were collected together with the repertoire data. In a later genetic analysis, genome-wide SNP genotypes for about 55% of the 666 donors were used, and that subset was treated as a discovery cohort. Every repertoire in the discovery cohort had been generated on one and the same sequencing platform. HLA typing included class I and class II loci at four-digit resolution. Typing coverage differed by locus: A, B, C, DRB1 and DQB1 were typed in roughly 620-640 donors, DQA1 in 522, DPA1 in roughly 590, and DPB1 in around 440. Several DR-DQ haplotypes were treated as single units for association and clustering because of strong linkage in the cohort. On average, around 200,000 unique TCR beta nucleotide sequences were sequenced per donor among about 400 genotyped donors of the cohort, with about 19% of those sequences being non-productive. The study at large found these results: V-gene and J-gene trimming of TCR beta chains was associated with a missense DCLRE1C variant in a later genetic analysis, and the association was replicated in an independent cohort. Most TCR sequences were observed very rarely across donors, whereas some public TCRs were present in many individuals. It was suggested by the authors that the approach could potentially be generalized to other disease states and immunological phenotypes. A later analysis found that HLA-associated TCR beta chains were more clonally expanded and had lower generation probabilities than equally common non-associated chains. In an earlier analysis of 500 to 650 of the donors, most TCR beta V segments appeared in productive rearrangements about 87% or about 30% of the time, broadly matching IMGT annotations. Sequencing depth was assumed to be roughly uniform across donors in the presence/absence analyses, though that assumption may not hold. When HLA alleles, especially DR and DQ, strongly co-occurred, TCR associations were difficult to assign to individual alleles. In this cohort, only TCR beta chains were sequenced, and detectable features were limited by the absence of alpha or paired-chain data. Because counts were too low, more than 15 rarely observed V segments, including chromosome 9 orphons, were left out of the earlier analysis of 587 of the donors. Correlated functional status among segregating V segments might be attributable to linkage disequilibrium, but an unknown experimental factor could not be ruled out. Specific HLA alleles were associated with over 15,000 TCR beta sequences at a false discovery rate of 0.05 in a later analysis. Cytomegalovirus status was reported to be diagnosed by the classifier with high specificity and sensitivity in both the original and validation cohorts. A further reported finding was that TCR beta sequences accurately predicted the HLA-A and HLA-B alleles for most subjects in the first cohort. In vitro tests confirmed that a few of the cytomegalovirus-associated TCR beta chains recognize cytomegalovirus antigens. CMV serostatus was the only immune exposure information available for the cohort. Because HLA typing was missing for some donors at each locus, association tests included only the typed subset. A cluster of highly shared sequence variants was judged likely to represent a technical artifact of the sequencing pipeline. According to a later analysis, parvovirus B19, influenza, CMV and Epstein-Barr virus appeared linked to several top co-occurrence clusters. In a later analysis, most CMV-associated TCR beta chains were found to appear HLA-restricted, with HLA associations seemingly driven largely by CMV exposure. The study listed approximately 150 TCR beta chains as associated with cytomegalovirus. In a later analysis, the rate of TCR association differed among HLA loci, with DRB1 alleles having the most associated TCRs and HLA-C alleles having the fewest. In a later genetic analysis, fewer N-insertions in productive TCRs were reported among donors in an Asian-associated ancestry cluster than the roughly 640-donor mean. The 87-base-pair reads could not distinguish some IMGT-functional V segments, including TRBV6-2 and TRBV6-3, so those segments were excluded.

In total, about 650 healthy bone marrow donors made up the cohort. All cohort members were sampled while nominally healthy, although unrecorded immune exposures were likely present. The donor was CMV seronegative and was included in the group of about 400 seronegative cohort members. Each donor provided a peripheral blood sample, and peripheral blood mononuclear cells were used for TCR beta sequencing. Genomic DNA was extracted from the blood cell samples with the Qiagen DNeasy Blood Extraction Kit. Preparation of the library involved the immunoSEQ multiplex PCR assay. The multiplex PCR relied on a mix of 60 forward primers for TCR Vbeta segments and 13 reverse primers for TCR Jbeta segments. The CDR3 region of rearranged TCR beta genes was amplified from genomic DNA with a multiplex PCR assay. On the Illumina HiSeq System, the amplified TCR beta libraries were sequenced as 87-base-pair reads. The paper's processing steps were these. A later analysis tallied around 82 million unique TCR beta chains across the 666 repertoires, and around 9.9 million of those chains were shared by two or more donors. Raw reads were error-corrected and collapsed into unique sequences by a nearest-neighbor algorithm in which closely related sequences were merged to remove PCR and sequencing errors. V, D and J gene segments were assigned by aligning CDR3 sequences to IMGT reference sequences. For a sequence to be retained, a match of at least six nucleotides was required to both a V gene segment and a J gene segment. Rearrangements were classified as productive when the CDR3 lacked stop codons and remained in frame with V and J, and all other rearrangements were classified as non-productive. Following IMGT convention, CDR3 was defined as the stretch from the second conserved V-encoded cysteine to the conserved J-encoded phenylalanine. The earlier analysis of about 610 of the donors excluded any sequence lacking an unambiguous match to a single V gene segment. An earlier analysis of several hundred of the donors called V segments functional above 56.7% productive rearrangements and segregating when the between-donor standard deviation exceeded 5%. A statistical classification framework was built for diagnosing cytomegalovirus status from the catalog of TCR beta chain sequences. A later analysis assigned V and J genes by comparing TCR nucleotide sequences with IMGT/GENE-DB human TR gene sequences. In a later analysis, CDR3 sequences and most-parsimonious VDJ recombination scenarios were assigned using the TCRdist pipeline. A later analysis defined each TCR beta chain by its CDR3 amino acid sequence plus V-gene family, and excluded reads lacking a unique V-gene family. To address suspected cross-contamination and a sequencing artifact, a later analysis removed over 500 highly shared, low-generation-probability nucleotide sequences. A later analysis calculated a clonal expansion index for each public chain from normalized within-repertoire ranks of inferred template counts. In a later analysis, generation probabilities were computed with a VDJ recombination model fitted to out-of-frame rearrangements, and the resulting probabilities were checked against IGoR. A later analysis scored TCR-TCR, TCR-HLA and TCR-CMV co-occurrence with hypergeometric tests, applying a repertoire-size bias correction to TCR pairs. To estimate false discovery rates, a later analysis permuted the HLA or CMV assignments 20 times. In a later analysis, co-occurring TCRs were grouped using DBSCAN, with TCRdist sequence similarity added in when clustering inside HLA-allele-positive subsets. Co-occurrence clustering excluded repertoires with fewer than 30,000 or more than 120,000 public chains, plus five with anomalous nucleotide sharing. TCRdb retrieved this table from immuneACCESS and kept in-frame rearrangements only. Not all clones are present; in checked studies, unresolved V genes account for under half, and no reason is known for the remainder. V, J and clone size are those of that table, while D and trimming were read from the DNA. The sample includes around 270,000 clones, with about four fifths observed a single time. Of the sample, roughly 0.31% falls within the top ten clones.

The junction shows trimming of 1 base on V and 4 bases on J, and the gene matches do not reach 10 bases of it. CDR1 is given as SEHNR and CDR2 as FQNEAQ, both from the germline V gene (reference sequence). From cysteine to phenylalanine, the CDR3 is 16 amino acids long. The CDR3 DNA has 48 bases and is translated from base 1. A word on this clone: Its antigen is currently not known. Qualities for individual bases were not recorded, and no much larger clone is one base off.

Rearrangement joined TRBV7-9 to TRBJ2-7; TRBD2 fits 7 bases in the junction. The TCR sequence derives from a girl aged 2 to 9 in good health and CMV-seronegative. The sequenced sample was PBMCs. In nucleotides, the sequence is TGTGCCAGCAGCTTAGAGGCGGGAGCATGGGCATACGAGCAGTACTTC. It codes for CASSLEAGAWAYEQYF.